Listed below are T cell receptor beta chains from one sample, sequenced in a study of blood T cells in healthy people across ages. A single record per CDR3 protein comes from TCRdb applying MiXCR to the 5' RACE reads. Of some 930,000 distinct CDR3 sequences listed, almost 30% were seen once; the top ten hold about 10%. This same sample was also taken into another study, of T cells of mothers and their children.

The sequenced sample consisted of blood. The receptors originated from a woman aged 40 to 50 in good health. Both conserved end residues are part of each CDR3. The order of the fields is clone size, J gene, V gene, D gene, CDR3 protein, CDR3 DNA. A D gene is named only where the DNA matches it firmly. Clone size is given for some rows only: seen once, a few or many times, or a class if the clone is expanded.

abundance: -; j_gene: TRBJ2-1; v_gene: TRBV28; d_gene: TRBD1; CDR3aa: CASSPPDRGSYNEQFF; CDR3nt: TGTGCCAGCAGCCCGCCGGACAGGGGTTCCTACAATGAGCAGTTCTTC
abundance: -; j_gene: TRBJ2-1; v_gene: TRBV6-5; d_gene: TRBD2; CDR3aa: CASSCDAGGYNEQFF; CDR3nt: TGTGCCAGCAGTTGCGACGCGGGGGGGTACAATGAGCAGTTCTTC
abundance: many; j_gene: TRBJ2-7; v_gene: TRBV25-1; d_gene: TRBD1; CDR3aa: CASSPTGQASSYEQYF; CDR3nt: TGTGCCAGCAGTCCGACAGGACAGGCGAGCTCCTACGAGCAGTACTTC
abundance: few; j_gene: TRBJ2-5; v_gene: TRBV28; d_gene: -; CDR3aa: CASRNVKETQYF; CDR3nt: TGTGCCAGCCGGAACGTAAAAGAGACCCAGTACTTC
abundance: once; j_gene: TRBJ2-1; v_gene: TRBV12-3/TRBV12-4; d_gene: TRBD2; CDR3aa: CASSTSGVYNEQFF; CDR3nt: TGTGCCAGCAGTACTAGCGGGGTCTACAATGAGCAGTTCTTC
abundance: few; j_gene: TRBJ1-1; v_gene: TRBV27; d_gene: TRBD1; CDR3aa: CASSTIQGANTEAFF; CDR3nt: TGTGCCAGCAGTACCATACAGGGGGCGAACACTGAAGCTTTCTTT
abundance: -; j_gene: TRBJ2-7; v_gene: TRBV4-2; d_gene: TRBD2; CDR3aa: CASSPVGAGPYEQYF; CDR3nt: TGTGCCAGCAGCCCGGTCGGAGCGGGGCCTTACGAGCAGTACTTC
abundance: few; j_gene: TRBJ1-2; v_gene: TRBV20-1; d_gene: TRBD1; CDR3aa: CSATTGTANYGYTF; CDR3nt: TGCAGTGCTACGACAGGGACCGCTAACTATGGCTACACCTTC
abundance: -; j_gene: TRBJ2-1; v_gene: TRBV29-1; d_gene: TRBD1; CDR3aa: CSVGRGLGNVQFF; CDR3nt: TGCAGCGTTGGTAGGGGGCTAGGCAATGTGCAATTCTTC
abundance: many; j_gene: TRBJ2-7; v_gene: TRBV20-1; d_gene: -; CDR3aa: CSAPTNRHSKTYEQYF; CDR3nt: TGCAGTGCTCCTACTAACCGTCACTCAAAAACCTACGAGCAGTACTTC
abundance: few; j_gene: TRBJ1-4; v_gene: TRBV6-5; d_gene: -; CDR3aa: CASSSSTAPNEKLFF; CDR3nt: TGTGCCAGCAGTTCCTCGACAGCCCCTAATGAAAAACTGTTTTTT
abundance: many; j_gene: TRBJ1-3; v_gene: TRBV4-3; d_gene: -; CDR3aa: CASSQDRRAGPSGNTIYF; CDR3nt: TGCGCCAGCAGCCAAGATAGGAGGGCAGGGCCGTCGGGAAACACCATATATTTT
abundance: -; j_gene: TRBJ1-2; v_gene: TRBV4-1; d_gene: -; CDR3aa: CASSLGRDPNYGYTF; CDR3nt: TGCGCCAGCAGCCTGGGCAGGGACCCAAACTATGGCTACACCTTC
abundance: -; j_gene: TRBJ2-3; v_gene: TRBV9; d_gene: -; CDR3aa: CASSVGDPDTQYF; CDR3nt: TGTGCCAGCAGCGTAGGGGACCCAGATACGCAGTATTTT
abundance: -; j_gene: TRBJ2-6; v_gene: TRBV27; d_gene: -; CDR3aa: CASSPGIVSSGANVLTF; CDR3nt: TGTGCCAGCAGTCCGGGGATCGTGTCCTCTGGGGCCAACGTCCTGACTTTC
abundance: few; j_gene: TRBJ2-1; v_gene: TRBV28; d_gene: -; CDR3aa: CASTLYRASYNEQFF; CDR3nt: TGTGCCAGCACCCTATACAGGGCATCCTACAATGAGCAGTTCTTC